Listed below are T cell receptor beta chains from one sample, sequenced in a study of blood T cell repertoires in COVID-19. Assay used: immunoSEQ multiplex PCR; TCRdb lists only in-frame clones, some missing. The sample includes approximately 210,000 clones, about 76% of them seen just once. Sequenced sample: PBMCs or T cells enriched from blood (not recorded which). Receptors were obtained from a woman aged 50 to 65 with acute COVID-19. Each CDR3 is given with its conserved first and last residue. The order of the fields is V gene, clone size, J gene, D gene, CDR3 protein, CDR3 DNA. D genes are given only for firm matches. Only some rows state a clone size, as once, few, many or a class for expanded clones.

v_call: TRBV5-1; clone_size: NA; j_call: TRBJ1-6; d_call: NA; cdr3_aa: CASSLGSGDSPLHF; cdr3_nt: TGCGCCAGCAGCTTGGGGTCAGGGGATTCACCCCTCCACTTT
v_call: TRBV7-9; clone_size: NA; j_call: TRBJ2-7; d_call: TRBD2; cdr3_aa: CASSPAGGRVYEQYF; cdr3_nt: TGTGCCAGCAGCCCAGCAGGCGGGAGGGTATACGAGCAGTACTTC
v_call: TRBV27; clone_size: few; j_call: TRBJ1-4; d_call: NA; cdr3_aa: CASSLRATNEKLFF; cdr3_nt: TGTGCCAGCAGTCTGAGGGCAACTAATGAAAAACTGTTTTTT
v_call: TRBV5-5; clone_size: NA; j_call: TRBJ1-5; d_call: NA; cdr3_aa: CASSLEADQPQHF; cdr3_nt: TGTGCCAGCAGCTTGGAAGCGGATCAGCCCCAGCATTTT
v_call: TRBV5-1; clone_size: once; j_call: TRBJ2-3; d_call: TRBD1; cdr3_aa: CASSLQGSWPDTQYF; cdr3_nt: TGCGCCAGCAGCTTACAGGGGTCTTGGCCAGATACGCAGTATTTT
v_call: TRBV4-1; clone_size: NA; j_call: TRBJ2-5; d_call: TRBD2; cdr3_aa: CASSQEGTSGGETQYF; cdr3_nt: TGCGCCAGCAGCCAAGAAGGGACTAGTGGGGGGGAGACCCAGTACTTC
v_call: TRBV29-1; clone_size: NA; j_call: TRBJ2-2; d_call: NA; cdr3_aa: CSVDPQAITGELFF; cdr3_nt: TGCAGCGTTGACCCACAAGCGATAACCGGGGAGCTGTTTTTT
v_call: TRBV2; clone_size: NA; j_call: TRBJ1-6; d_call: NA; cdr3_aa: CASSEPGAGNSPLHF; cdr3_nt: TGTGCCAGCAGTGAGCCAGGGGCGGGTAATTCACCCCTCCACTTT
v_call: TRBV28; clone_size: NA; j_call: TRBJ2-3; d_call: TRBD2; cdr3_aa: CASTRLAGGLNTDTQYF; cdr3_nt: TGTGCCAGCACTAGACTAGCGGGTGGTCTAAACACAGATACGCAGTATTTT
v_call: TRBV19; clone_size: few; j_call: TRBJ1-1; d_call: TRBD1; cdr3_aa: CASSADRGVEVTEAFF; cdr3_nt: TGTGCCAGTAGTGCGGACAGGGGAGTAGAGGTAACTGAAGCTTTCTTT
v_call: TRBV7-3; clone_size: NA; j_call: TRBJ2-1; d_call: NA; cdr3_aa: CASSLTSLSSYNEQFF; cdr3_nt: TGTGCCAGCAGCCTAACTTCATTGAGCTCCTACAATGAGCAGTTCTTC
v_call: TRBV5-5; clone_size: NA; j_call: TRBJ2-7; d_call: TRBD2; cdr3_aa: CASSLGLAVSYEQYF; cdr3_nt: TGTGCCAGCAGCTTGGGACTAGCGGTCTCCTACGAGCAGTACTTC
v_call: TRBV7-2; clone_size: NA; j_call: TRBJ2-1; d_call: NA; cdr3_aa: CASSLGTGEQFF; cdr3_nt: TGTGCCAGCAGCTTAGGTACAGGAGAGCAGTTCTTC
v_call: TRBV30; clone_size: NA; j_call: TRBJ2-6; d_call: NA; cdr3_aa: CAWSVIGRGANVLTF; cdr3_nt: TGTGCCTGGAGTGTAATCGGGAGAGGGGCCAACGTCCTGACTTTC
v_call: TRBV28; clone_size: NA; j_call: TRBJ2-5; d_call: NA; cdr3_aa: CASGNRVPETQYF; cdr3_nt: TGTGCCAGCGGAAACAGGGTCCCGGAGACCCAGTACTTC
v_call: TRBV14; clone_size: NA; j_call: TRBJ1-1; d_call: NA; cdr3_aa: CASSPAAVATEAFF; cdr3_nt: TGTGCCAGCAGCCCCGCGGCGGTGGCTACTGAAGCTTTCTTT
v_call: TRBV18; clone_size: NA; j_call: TRBJ2-3; d_call: TRBD2; cdr3_aa: CASSSRRAGGRTDTQYF; cdr3_nt: TGTGCCAGCTCATCAAGAAGGGCGGGGGGACGCACAGATACGCAGTATTTT
v_call: TRBV18; clone_size: NA; j_call: TRBJ1-5; d_call: TRBD1; cdr3_aa: CASSPTAGGDQPQHF; cdr3_nt: TGTGCCAGCTCACCGACGGCAGGGGGTGATCAGCCCCAGCATTTT
v_call: TRBV6-2/TRBV6-3; clone_size: NA; j_call: TRBJ2-7; d_call: TRBD2; cdr3_aa: CASSYSAKVSSGSTYEQYF; cdr3_nt: TGTGCCAGCAGTTACTCAGCTAAAGTGTCTAGCGGGAGTACCTACGAGCAGTACTTC
v_call: TRBV15; clone_size: NA; j_call: TRBJ2-1; d_call: NA; cdr3_aa: CATSPPRGYEQFF; cdr3_nt: TGTGCCACCAGCCCCCCTCGGGGGTATGAGCAGTTCTTC
v_call: TRBV21-1; clone_size: NA; j_call: TRBJ2-7; d_call: NA; cdr3_aa: CASSPHLAGEPKSSYEQYF; cdr3_nt: TGTGCCAGCAGCCCCCATCTAGCGGGGGAACCGAAGAGCTCCTACGAGCAGTACTTC
v_call: TRBV4-2; clone_size: once; j_call: TRBJ2-3; d_call: TRBD2; cdr3_aa: CASSQDFLAESTDTQYF; cdr3_nt: TGTGCCAGCAGCCAAGATTTCCTAGCGGAGAGCACAGATACGCAGTATTTT
v_call: TRBV5-4; clone_size: NA; j_call: TRBJ2-7; d_call: TRBD1; cdr3_aa: CASSPATGGAYEQYF; cdr3_nt: TGTGCCAGCAGCCCCGCCACAGGGGGCGCGTACGAGCAGTACTTC
v_call: TRBV6-5; clone_size: NA; j_call: TRBJ1-5; d_call: NA; cdr3_aa: CASSYSGSSNQPQHF; cdr3_nt: TGTGCCAGCAGTTACTCGGGCAGTAGCAATCAGCCCCAGCATTTT
v_call: TRBV11-2; clone_size: NA; j_call: TRBJ2-5; d_call: TRBD1; cdr3_aa: CASSSKPRGQRETQYF; cdr3_nt: TGTGCCAGCAGCTCGAAACCCAGGGGGCAGAGGGAGACCCAGTACTTC
v_call: TRBV18; clone_size: NA; j_call: TRBJ1-6; d_call: TRBD1; cdr3_aa: CASSPQTGEASPLHF; cdr3_nt: TGTGCCAGCTCACCACAGACAGGGGAGGCTTCACCCCTCCACTTT
v_call: TRBV7-2; clone_size: NA; j_call: TRBJ2-3; d_call: NA; cdr3_aa: CASSPRSEDTQYF; cdr3_nt: TGTGCCAGCAGCCCCCGGAGCGAGGATACGCAGTATTTT
v_call: TRBV11-3; clone_size: NA; j_call: TRBJ2-7; d_call: NA; cdr3_aa: CASKGISYEQYF; cdr3_nt: TGTGCCAGCAAGGGGATCTCCTACGAGCAGTACTTC
v_call: TRBV9; clone_size: NA; j_call: TRBJ2-5; d_call: TRBD1; cdr3_aa: CASSLGQGPRGETQYF; cdr3_nt: TGTGCCAGCAGCTTGGGACAGGGACCCCGGGGAGAGACCCAGTACTTC
v_call: TRBV10-3; clone_size: once; j_call: TRBJ2-7; d_call: NA; cdr3_aa: CAISEGAGSYEQYF; cdr3_nt: TGTGCCATCAGTGAGGGTGCAGGATCCTACGAGCAGTACTTC
v_call: TRBV27; clone_size: NA; j_call: TRBJ1-5; d_call: NA; cdr3_aa: CASRLTSSGAAGGAQHF; cdr3_nt: TGTGCCAGCAGGCTAACATCAAGCGGCGCCGCGGGGGGAGCCCAGCATTTT
v_call: TRBV7-2; clone_size: NA; j_call: TRBJ2-7; d_call: TRBD2; cdr3_aa: CASSPPPLAAYEQYF; cdr3_nt: TGTGCCAGCAGCCCCCCGCCCCTAGCGGCCTACGAGCAGTACTTC
v_call: TRBV5-1; clone_size: NA; j_call: TRBJ2-5; d_call: NA; cdr3_aa: CASSIGQTQETQYF; cdr3_nt: TGCGCCAGCAGCATTGGACAGACCCAAGAGACCCAGTACTTC
v_call: TRBV2; clone_size: NA; j_call: TRBJ1-2; d_call: TRBD1; cdr3_aa: CASRETGGSGYTF; cdr3_nt: TGTGCCAGCAGGGAAACAGGGGGCAGTGGCTACACCTTC
v_call: TRBV7-2; clone_size: NA; j_call: TRBJ2-3; d_call: TRBD2; cdr3_aa: CASSPTRVAGGSSTDTQYF; cdr3_nt: TGTGCCAGCAGCCCCACCCGGGTAGCGGGAGGTTCTAGCACAGATACGCAGTATTTT
v_call: TRBV30; clone_size: NA; j_call: TRBJ2-1; d_call: TRBD2; cdr3_aa: CASQGAGGRKQFF; cdr3_nt: TGTGCCTCCCAAGGGGCGGGAGGAAGGAAGCAGTTCTTC
v_call: TRBV6-5; clone_size: NA; j_call: TRBJ2-1; d_call: TRBD1; cdr3_aa: CASRPDRGLLNEQFF; cdr3_nt: TGTGCCAGCAGGCCCGACAGGGGGCTTTTGAATGAGCAGTTCTTC
v_call: TRBV28; clone_size: NA; j_call: TRBJ1-3; d_call: TRBD1; cdr3_aa: CASSFLGQGGGNTIYF; cdr3_nt: TGTGCCAGCAGTTTTCTTGGACAGGGAGGTGGAAACACCATATATTTT
v_call: TRBV6-2/TRBV6-3; clone_size: NA; j_call: TRBJ2-7; d_call: NA; cdr3_aa: CASSYPGSKSHEQYF; cdr3_nt: TGTGCCAGCAGTTACCCGGGGTCTAAGAGCCACGAGCAGTACTTC
v_call: TRBV11-2; clone_size: once; j_call: TRBJ2-7; d_call: TRBD1; cdr3_aa: CASSLDLVYGQGRSYEQYF; cdr3_nt: TGTGCCAGCAGCTTAGATCTGGTCTACGGACAGGGTCGGTCCTACGAGCAGTACTTC
v_call: TRBV7-2; clone_size: NA; j_call: TRBJ2-7; d_call: NA; cdr3_aa: CASSLDRGMWYEQYF; cdr3_nt: TGTGCCAGCAGCTTAGATAGGGGTATGTGGTACGAGCAGTACTTC
v_call: TRBV18; clone_size: NA; j_call: TRBJ1-6; d_call: TRBD1; cdr3_aa: CASSPRGQGDNSPLHF; cdr3_nt: TGTGCCAGCTCACCAAGGGGACAGGGTGATAATTCACCCCTCCACTTT
v_call: TRBV10-3; clone_size: NA; j_call: TRBJ2-6; d_call: TRBD1; cdr3_aa: CAISLNQGASISGANVLTF; cdr3_nt: TGTGCCATCAGCCTTAATCAGGGGGCTTCGATCTCTGGGGCCAACGTCCTGACTTTC
v_call: TRBV6-5; clone_size: NA; j_call: TRBJ1-6; d_call: NA; cdr3_aa: CASTERGHLNSPLHF; cdr3_nt: TGTGCCAGCACCGAAAGGGGACACCTTAATTCACCCCTCCACTTT
v_call: TRBV3-1/TRBV3-2; clone_size: NA; j_call: TRBJ2-7; d_call: TRBD2; cdr3_aa: CASSQVGRGLAGVNSYEQYF; cdr3_nt: TGTGCCAGCAGCCAAGTGGGGCGGGGACTAGCGGGAGTGAACTCCTACGAGCAGTACTTC
v_call: TRBV7-2; clone_size: NA; j_call: TRBJ2-1; d_call: TRBD2; cdr3_aa: CASSPTGGSGIYSFF; cdr3_nt: TGTGCCAGCAGCCCCACCGGGGGTAGCGGGATATATTCGTTCTTC
v_call: TRBV2; clone_size: NA; j_call: TRBJ1-1; d_call: NA; cdr3_aa: CASSKGGVNTEAFF; cdr3_nt: TGTGCCAGCAGTAAGGGGGGGGTGAACACTGAAGCTTTCTTT
v_call: TRBV29-1; clone_size: NA; j_call: TRBJ1-1; d_call: TRBD1; cdr3_aa: CSADRGGQSTEAFF; cdr3_nt: TGCAGCGCCGACAGGGGAGGTCAGAGCACTGAAGCTTTCTTT
v_call: TRBV15; clone_size: NA; j_call: TRBJ1-4; d_call: NA; cdr3_aa: CAIKRGGGYIEKLFF; cdr3_nt: TGTGCCATCAAGCGCGGGGGCGGCTATATTGAAAAACTGTTTTTT
v_call: TRBV7-7; clone_size: NA; j_call: TRBJ2-5; d_call: TRBD2; cdr3_aa: CASSLAPGGGQETQYF; cdr3_nt: TGTGCTAGCAGCTTAGCGCCCGGGGGGGGCCAAGAGACCCAGTACTTC